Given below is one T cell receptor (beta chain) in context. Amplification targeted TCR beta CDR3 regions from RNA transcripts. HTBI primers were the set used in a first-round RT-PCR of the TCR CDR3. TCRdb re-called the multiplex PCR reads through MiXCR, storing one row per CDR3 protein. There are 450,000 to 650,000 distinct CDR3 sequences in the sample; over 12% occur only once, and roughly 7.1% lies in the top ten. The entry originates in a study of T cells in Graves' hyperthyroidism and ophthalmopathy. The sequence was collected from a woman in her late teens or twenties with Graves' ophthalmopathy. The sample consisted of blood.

The CDR3 DNA sequence: TGTGCCAGGGAGACTAGCGGGCAGACAGATACGCAGTATTTT. Translation gives CARETSGQTDTQYF. J is TRBJ2-3 and V is TRBV2; 10 bases fit TRBD2. The CDR3 contains 14 residues. Trimming at V came to 9 bases and at J to 3 bases, leaving 6 bases not matched to a gene. Germline V lookup: CDR1 SNHLY, CDR2 FYNNEI.